This entry features one T cell receptor (beta chain) sequence. Its recognized antigen is unknown. Base qualities are missing; no much larger clone stands one base away. The data originate from a study of cytomegalovirus exposure and HLA in healthy donors (dated by TCRdb to about 2017). As for the study more broadly: According to a later analysis, the 100 to 150 validation repertoires were produced on the same platform as the 700 or so repertoires of the first cohort. The study aimed to test whether signatures of past pathogen exposure could be identified by cataloging public T cell receptors. Along with the approximately 700-subject first cohort, a separate validation cohort of over 90 different subjects was used. The study combined high-throughput TCR immunosequencing, statistical association of individual TCRs with disease status, and machine learning to predict cytomegalovirus infection status. Here is what the overall study found, with its caveats: A later analysis had no HLA typing for the validation cohort, so co-occurrence there was scored across all 110 or so repertoires. Most TCR sequences were seen in very few donors, while some public TCRs were found in many individuals. In vitro tests confirmed that a few of the cytomegalovirus-associated TCR beta chains recognize cytomegalovirus antigens. Cytomegalovirus status was reported to be diagnosed by the classifier with high specificity and sensitivity in both the original and validation cohorts. The study gave a list of some 150 TCR beta chains associated with cytomegalovirus. Of the cluster scores, 85% to 95% were above 0 in a later analysis, which found that TCRs clustered in the first cohort also tended to co-occur in the 120 or so validation repertoires. According to the authors, the approach could potentially be generalized to other disease states and immunological phenotypes.

Separate from the approximately 670-subject first cohort, the validation cohort of 95 to 150 subjects was the group to which the donors belonged. The library came from the immunoSEQ multiplex PCR assay. The published analysis was carried out like this. A statistical classification framework was built for diagnosing cytomegalovirus status from the catalog of TCR beta chain sequences. TCRdb holds this immuneACCESS table with in-frame rearrangements only. Some clones are missing; in checked studies, unresolved V genes explain under half, and the rest has no known cause. V, J and clone size are taken as reported in that table, and D and trimming were inferred from the DNA itself. The sample table lists over 200,000 clones, roughly 88% of them with a count of one. In total, the top ten clones hold about 2.9% of the sample. Deletion took 2 bases off V and 2 bases off J, with a span of 14 bases between the germline ends. From a lookup of the germline V gene (reference sequence), CDR1 and CDR2 are SGHNT and YYREEE. Including cysteine and phenylalanine, the CDR3 has 16 amino acids. Only CDR3 DNA remains: 48 bases, in frame from the first base.

Sequenced material: PBMCs. Recombination joined TRBV5-4 with TRBJ1-5; confidence is insufficient to name the D gene. This TCR was sampled from a woman between 18 and 29 years old in good health and CMV-seronegative. The sequenced DNA: TGTGCCAGCAGCTTAGGCGGGCCTAGTGGCAATCAGCCCCAGCATTTT. The translation is CASSLGGPSGNQPQHF.